What follows are 26 T cell receptor beta chains derived from one specimen sequenced in a study of cytomegalovirus exposure and HLA in healthy donors. PCR used 60 Vbeta primers and 13 Jbeta primers. Assay used: immunoSEQ multiplex PCR; TCRdb lists only in-frame clones, some missing. The sample consists of around 110,000 clones, less than 80% of them appearing once. Sequenced input: PBMCs. These receptors originate from a woman in her twenties or thirties in good health and CMV-seronegative.

The rearrangement joins TRBV4-1 to TRBJ2-5, with no clear D. The J call is doubtful: the DNA matches TRBJ2-7 better. The CDR3 spans 14 residues. Germline values: CDR1 MGHRA, CDR2 YSYEKL. The DNA of the CDR3 is TGCGCCAGCAGCCAAGTCTCCGATACCTACGAGCAGTACTTC. It specifies CASSQVSDTYEQYF.

The V call is TRBV27, the J call TRBJ2-5, with TRBD2 matching over 7 bases. Germline lookup yields CDR1 MNHEY and CDR2 SMNVEV (reference sequence). The CDR3 sequence is 15 residues long. Trimming cost V 4 bases and J 0 bases; bases outside gene matches: 5. The CDR3 here is CASSSGSGYQETQYF. The CDR3, as DNA: TGTGCCAGCAGTTCGGGTAGCGGGTACCAAGAGACCCAGTACTTC.

The chain recombines TRBV5-1 with TRBJ2-7, with 9 bases identical to TRBD2. This CDR3 contains 19 residues. The V gene end was trimmed by 1 base and the J gene end by 4 bases; junction bases not matched to a gene: 18. Germline loops: CDR1 SGHRS, CDR2 YFSETQ. CDR3 sequence: CASSLSMASGTKILYEQYF. The CDR3 DNA reads as TGCGCCAGCAGCTTGTCGATGGCTAGCGGGACGAAGATATTATACGAGCAGTACTTC.

This clone was detected once. V gene TRBV7-2 combines with J gene TRBJ1-2, with 7 bases aligning to TRBD1. Losses at the gene ends were 0 bases for V and 0 bases for J; bases not matched to a gene: 1. CDR3 size: 15 residues. Germline assignment: CDR1 SGHTA and CDR2 FQGNSA. This CDR3 is CASSLAGTANYGYTF. The DNA of the CDR3 is TGTGCCAGCAGCTTAGCTGGGACAGCTAACTATGGCTACACCTTC. Filled out from reference TRBV7-2 and TRBJ1-2, the complete variable domain reads GAGVSQSPSNKVTEKGKDVELRCDPISGHTALYWYRQSLGQGLEFLIYFQGNSAPDKSGLPSDRFSAERTGGSVSTLTIQRTQQEDSAVYLCASSLAGTANYGYTFGSGTRLTVV.

The chain joins TRBV6-6 to TRBJ2-1, with a tentative D call TRBD1 (6 bases). The CDR3 runs to 16 residues. Germline V gene lookup returns CDR1 MNHNY and CDR2 SVGAGI (reference sequence). V was shortened by 0 bases and J by 6 bases, with 15 bases between the two germline ends. CDR3 in amino acids: CASSYSAGVNVNEQFF. Written as DNA, the CDR3 is TGTGCCAGCAGTTACTCAGCAGGGGTGAACGTCAATGAGCAGTTCTTC.

This clone has a handful of counts. J is TRBJ1-2 and V is TRBV5-1; 8 nucleotides agree with TRBD1. Germline V gene sequence: CDR1 SGHRS, CDR2 YFSETQ. This CDR3 is 15 amino acids long. Trimming at V came to 0 bases and at J to 8 bases, leaving 9 bases not matched to a gene. The CDR3 loop is CASSLDGQGLGGYTF. The CDR3 nucleotides read TGCGCCAGCAGCTTGGATGGACAGGGTTTAGGGGGCTACACCTTC.

This clone was counted only a few times. The rearrangement links TRBV9 to TRBJ1-1; 8 positions agree with TRBD1. Trimming removed 3 bases from V and 10 bases from J; junction bases left unmatched: 14. Germline V gene data show CDR1 as SGDLS and CDR2 as YYNGEE. The CDR3 length is 15 residues. CDR3 DNA: TGTGCCAGCAGCGACCGGGACATAGGCGGACAGGGAGCTTTCTTT. Translating gives CASSDRDIGGQGAFF.

The CDR3 region has the DNA TGTGCCAGCAGCTTAGTAGTGGGGACTCACCAAGAGACCCAGTACTTC. Protein sequence: CASSLVVGTHQETQYF. The chain links TRBV11-1 to TRBJ2-5; weak D call: TRBD2 (6 bases). CDR3 length: 16 amino acids. Germline loops: CDR1 SGHAT, CDR2 FQDESV (reference sequence). V lost 1 base, J lost 0 bases, and 12 bases lay in between.

The chain combines TRBV27 with TRBJ2-3; 8 bases match TRBD2. The V and J ends lost 4 bases and 3 bases, in that order; junction bases with no gene match: 9. This CDR3 has 16 amino acids. Germline lookup yields CDR1 MNHEY and CDR2 SMNVEV (reference sequence). DNA for the CDR3: TGTGCCAGCAGTTCGCTCGGGGTAGCGGGAACAGATACGCAGTATTTT. This sequence encodes CASSSLGVAGTDTQYF.

The chain couples TRBV18 to TRBJ1-5; 11 nucleotides line up with TRBD1. J gave up 1 base and V 2 bases, and 7 bases lay outside the gene matches. This CDR3 contains 18 residues. Germline V gene lookup returns CDR1 KGHSH and CDR2 LQKENI. The CDR3 DNA reads TGTGCCAGCTCACCATTGGACAGGGGGCGCGGGAGCAATCAGCCCCAGCATTTT. Translating it yields CASSPLDRGRGSNQPQHF.

This clone appeared a single time. This chain connects TRBV19 to TRBJ1-2; D uncertain. Trimming removed 2 bases at V and 5 bases at J, with 15 bases between. The CDR3 extends over 15 amino acids. Germline values: CDR1 LNHDA, CDR2 SQIVND (reference sequence). The CDR3 loop reads CASSIMGAVSYGYTF. The CDR3 region has the DNA TGTGCCAGTAGTATAATGGGAGCCGTGTCTTATGGCTACACCTTC. Supplemented by reference TRBV19 and TRBJ1-2, the full variable domain reads DGGITQSPKYLFRKEGQNVTLSCEQNLNHDAMYWYRQDPGQGLRLIYYSQIVNDFQKGDIAEGYSVSREKKESFPLTVTSAQKNPTAFYLCASSIMGAVSYGYTFGSGTRLTVV.

The chain combines TRBV27 with TRBJ1-1, with D possibly TRBD1 on 6 matching bases. The CDR3 loop spans 13 amino acids. Germline CDR1 is MNHEY and CDR2 is SMNVEV (reference sequence). V was shortened by 6 bases and J by 4 bases, with 12 bases between the two germline ends. The CDR3 is CASRFVGGTEAFF. The CDR3 DNA sequence: TGTGCCAGCAGGTTCGTAGGGGGCACTGAAGCTTTCTTT.

The genes are TRBV30 and TRBJ1-4; the match to TRBD1 covers 12 bases. The V segment lost 0 bases and the J segment 8 bases; nucleotides outside the gene matches: 7. The CDR3 covers 16 residues. CDR1 is GTSNPN and CDR2 is SVGIG in the germline V gene (reference sequence). CDR3 amino acids: CAWSVWGDRGHEKLFF. CDR3 nucleotide sequence: TGTGCCTGGAGTGTATGGGGGGACAGGGGGCACGAAAAACTGTTTTTT.

The table lists this clone with a count of one. The V and J genes are TRBV7-9 and TRBJ1-1; TRBD1 aligns across 11 bases. The CDR3 has 15 residues. Trimming cost V 7 bases and J 4 bases; bases outside gene matches: 8. Germline CDR1 SEHNR, CDR2 FQNEAQ (reference sequence). Here the CDR3 DNA reads TGTGCCAGCACTATATCTGGGACAGGGGGCACTGAAGCTTTCTTT. Translating it yields CASTISGTGGTEAFF.

This clone was detected only once. V usage is TRBV29-1 and J usage is TRBJ1-1; a weak D match, TRBD1 (5 bases). The CDR3 contains 10 residues. The V end lost 6 bases, the J end lost 8 bases, and 10 bases lay between the germline ends. Germline V gene sequence: CDR1 SQVTM, CDR2 ANQGSEA. DNA of the CDR3: TGCAGCGTGACCAGGACAGAAGCTTTCTTT. As protein: CSVTRTEAFF.

This clone has just a few counts. The chain has TRBV6-5 and TRBJ2-5; 11 nucleotides agree with TRBD2. The CDR3 is 16 residues long. V shed 0 bases and J 2 bases; nucleotides not matched to a gene: 2. Germline CDR1 is MNHEY and CDR2 is SVGAGI. This CDR3 is CASSYSSSGGQETQYF. The CDR3 DNA sequence: TGTGCCAGCAGTTACTCGTCTAGCGGGGGGCAAGAGACCCAGTACTTC.

The chain has TRBV7-2 and TRBJ1-6; 9 bases agree with TRBD1. The germline V gene encodes CDR1 SGHTA and CDR2 FQGNSA. The V gene end was trimmed by 5 bases and the J gene end by 10 bases; junction bases not matched to a gene: 21. This CDR3 spans 19 amino acids. The CDR3 loop is CASSPRRMGSRDRASPLHF. CDR3 nucleotide sequence: TGTGCCAGCAGCCCAAGACGTATGGGTTCTAGGGACAGGGCCTCACCCCTCCACTTT.

The V and J genes are TRBV11-2 and TRBJ2-7, with TRBD1 as a possible D gene (6 bases). Germline assignment: CDR1 SGHAT and CDR2 FQNNGV. Between the trimmed V and J ends, which lost 1 base and 4 bases, there was a span of 11 bases. The CDR3 length is 14 residues. This chain's CDR3 is CASSLGGGGYEQYF. CDR3 nucleotide sequence: TGTGCCAGCAGCTTAGGAGGGGGTGGATACGAGCAGTACTTC.

The table lists this clone with a few counts. The chain uses TRBV27 and TRBJ2-5, with 7 bases lining up with TRBD1. This CDR3 contains 16 residues. Trimming took 8 bases from V and 4 from J; bases not matched to a gene: 16. Per the germline V gene, CDR1 is MNHEY and CDR2 is SMNVEV (reference sequence). The CDR3 spells CASPHPGGASRETQYF. The CDR3 coding sequence is TGTGCCAGCCCTCATCCAGGGGGAGCCTCTAGAGAGACCCAGTACTTC.

The chain links TRBV7-2 to TRBJ2-7; 12 bases are a match to TRBD2. Germline CDR1 is SGHTA and CDR2 is FQGNSA. This CDR3 has 16 amino acids. The V and J ends lost 5 bases and 2 bases, in that order; junction bases with no gene match: 7. The chain's CDR3 is CASSMTSGRVAYEQYF. Written as DNA, the CDR3 is TGTGCCAGCAGCATGACTAGCGGGAGAGTGGCCTACGAGCAGTACTTC.

The J gene is TRBJ1-4, the V gene TRBV13, with D hard to call. This CDR3 region has 13 residues. Germline loops: CDR1 PRHDT, CDR2 FYEKMQ (reference sequence). V lost 5 bases, J lost 8 bases, and 12 bases lay in between. CDR3 nucleotides: TGTGCCAGCAGCCCCGGACCGGGAGAAAAACTGTTTTTT. This encodes CASSPGPGEKLFF. The full variable domain, its missing parts supplied by reference TRBV13 and TRBJ1-4, is AAGVIQSPRHLIKEKRETATLKCYPIPRHDTVYWYQQGPGQDPQFLISFYEKMQSDKGSIPDRFSAQQFSDYHSELNMSSLELGDSALYFCASSPGPGEKLFFGSGTQLSVL.

This chain joins TRBV1 and TRBJ2-3; the table names TRBD2, a call not compared with the DNA. TRBV1 is a pseudogene locus. The CDR3 has 15 residues. CDR3 sequence: CTSSRLAGDGDTQYF. The CDR3 bases are TGCACCAGCAGCCGCCTAGCGGGAGATGGAGATACGCAGTATTTT.

This chain links TRBV10-3 with TRBJ2-1; tentative D call: TRBD2 (6 bases). The CDR3 contains 15 residues. V dropped 6 bases and J dropped 7 bases, with 19 bases sitting between them. Germline CDR1 and CDR2: ENHRY and SYGVKD. The CDR3 bases are TGTGCCATCAGGGATAGCGGCGGAGGAATGAATGAGCAGTTCTTC. Its translation is CAIRDSGGGMNEQFF.

The chain links TRBV11-2 to TRBJ2-5; D remains ambiguous. Germline V gene sequence: CDR1 SGHAT, CDR2 FQNNGV. V was trimmed by 2 bases and J by 1 base, leaving 8 bases between them. The CDR3 sequence is 14 residues long. The CDR3: CASSLTDFQETQYF. The CDR3 nucleotides are TGTGCCAGCAGCTTAACTGACTTCCAAGAGACCCAGTACTTC.

The J gene is TRBJ2-2, the V gene TRBV15; D may be TRBD1 (5 bases). This CDR3 contains 16 residues. Germline V gene sequence: CDR1 LNHNV, CDR2 YYDKDF (reference sequence). The V end was cut by 0 bases, the J end by 7 bases, with 15 bases between. This CDR3 reads CATSRDRQGRNGELFF. CDR3 DNA sequence: TGTGCCACCAGCAGAGATAGGCAGGGTAGAAACGGGGAGCTGTTTTTT.

This clone was observed a handful of times. This chain joins TRBV6-1 and TRBJ2-5; possibly TRBD1 for D (5 bases). The germline V and J ends were trimmed by 3 bases and 4 bases, with 18 bases remaining between them. The V gene's germline CDR1 is MNHNS and CDR2 SASEGT. This CDR3 is built from 16 residues. The CDR3 nucleotides read TGTGCCAGCAGTGAGGGAAGGGGTACAGGAAGAGAGACCCAGTACTTC. This codes for CASSEGRGTGRETQYF.